This T cell receptor beta chain is from a study of radiotherapy plus CTLA-4 blockade in lung cancer. The study treated chemo-refractory metastatic non-small-cell lung cancer patients with focal radiation plus ipilimumab CTLA-4 blockade. Data came from immunoSEQ multiplex PCR; TCRdb stores just in-frame clones and leaves some out. The data hold 47,000 or so clones, with around 84% observed a single time. General observations from the study: Clones derived from tumor TCRs expanded in blood after radiotherapy plus ipilimumab.

Germline assignment: CDR1 SGHAT and CDR2 FQDESV (reference sequence). V was clipped by 6 bases and J by 2 bases; unmatched bases: 8. The CDR3 is 15 amino acids. In the case of this clone: Its antigen is currently unknown.

V gene TRBV11-1 combines with J gene TRBJ1-1; 8 positions match TRBD1. This material consisted of peripheral blood, taken from a patient treated with radiotherapy plus ipilimumab. This sequence originates from a human donor with non-small cell lung cancer whose response to radiotherapy plus ipilimumab could not be evaluated. The CDR3, as DNA: TGTGCCAGCAGTTCAACGACAGGGGCAAACACTGAAGCTTTCTTT. This gives the protein CASSSTTGANTEAFF.